Shown below are 6 T cell receptor beta chains from a single sample sequenced in a study of control samples from healthy donors and cancer patients. Clones were read by immunoSEQ multiplex PCR, and TCRdb kept only the in-frame ones, dropping some. Of more than 95,000 clones listed, roughly 87% were seen once; the top ten hold more than 1.5%. The sample was blood. Every receptor here comes from a young man in good health.

V gene TRBV4-3 combines with J gene TRBJ2-2; D not resolved. V lost 0 bases, J lost 9 bases, and 11 bases lay in between. The germline CDR1 and CDR2 sequences are LGHNA and YSLEER. This CDR3 region has 14 residues. CDR3 nucleotide sequence: TGCGCCAGCAGCCAAGATCTGAGGTTTTGGGAGCTGTTTTTT. This translates into CASSQDLRFWELFF.

The chain combines TRBV20-1 with TRBJ2-3; TRBD2 matches 15 bases. From germline, CDR1 is DFQATT and CDR2 SNEGSKA (reference sequence). The ends lost 3 bases at V and 1 base at J; junction bases unmatched: 11. The CDR3 is 19 residues long. CDR3 sequence: CSASRSGTSGRSGTDTQYF. The CDR3 DNA follows: TGCAGTGCTAGTCGGTCCGGGACTAGCGGGAGGTCGGGCACAGATACGCAGTATTTT.

The chain uses TRBV28 and TRBJ1-4; TRBD1 agrees at 10 bases. The CDR3 covers 15 residues. From germline, CDR1 is MDHEN and CDR2 SYDVKM. Trimming removed 5 bases from V and 10 bases from J; junction bases left unmatched: 10. The CDR3 DNA reads as TGTGCCAGCAGTAGTACCGGGACAGGGGTTGGAAAACTGTTTTTT. It translates to CASSSTGTGVGKLFF.

This clone was counted between two and nine times. The CDR3 DNA follows: TGTGCCAGCAGCTTAGGATCCCTCGAGCAGTACTTC. Translating gives CASSLGSLEQYF. The rearrangement joins TRBV7-9 to TRBJ2-7; no definite D call. V lost 1 base and J 6 bases, leaving 7 bases between the germline ends. CDR3 length equals 12 residues. The V gene's germline CDR1 is SEHNR and CDR2 FQNEAQ (reference sequence). The complete variable domain, with remaining parts taken from reference TRBV7-9 and TRBJ2-7, reads DTGVSQNPRHKITKRGQNVTFRCDPISEHNRLYWYRQTLGQGPEFLTYFQNEAQLEKSRLLSDRFSAERPKGSFSTLEIQRTEQGDSAMYLCASSLGSLEQYFGPGTRLTVT.

The CDR3 sequence is CASSLGVTVNTEAFF. The DNA of the CDR3 is TGTGCCAGCAGCTTAGGTGTGACGGTGAACACTGAAGCTTTCTTT. The chain is built from TRBV11-2 and TRBJ1-1; D gene ambiguous. CDR1 is SGHAT and CDR2 is FQNNGV in the germline V gene. The CDR3 has 15 residues. Between the trimmed V and J ends, which lost 1 base and 0 bases, there was a span of 9 bases.

This clone has a single count. V and J are TRBV12-5 and TRBJ1-4; a weak D match, TRBD1 (5 bases). CDR3 length: 16 residues. Trimming cost V 0 bases and J 8 bases, with 16 bases left between them. CDR1 is LGHNT, CDR2 FRNRAP, per germline. The CDR3 bases are TGTGCTAGTGGTTTGGTGGTTGCGGGGGTTGGCGAAAAACTGTTTTTT. Translated, it gives CASGLVVAGVGEKLFF.